A selection of T cell receptor beta chains follows, all from one sample in a study of T cells after yellow fever vaccination. One entry per CDR3 protein results from TCRdb running MiXCR on the 5' RACE reads. There are nearly 350,000 distinct CDR3 sequences in the sample; approximately 8% occur only once, and under 20% lies in the top ten. Sequencing used PBMCs, obtained around 45 days after the first yellow fever vaccination. The source of these receptors is a man younger than 35 who received the YFV17D yellow fever vaccine. CDR3s include the opening cysteine and the closing phenylalanine or tryptophan. A D gene is named only where the DNA matches it firmly. Some rows have no size entry. The others give once, few or many, or a class for an expanded clone.

cdr3_length,v_call,d_call,clone_size,j_call,cdr3_aa,cdr3_nt
15,TRBV5-1,TRBD1,few,TRBJ2-3,CASSLAPRGLSTQYF,TGCGCCAGCAGCTTGGCGCCTAGGGGGCTTAGTACGCAGTATTTT
13,TRBV12-3/TRBV12-4,-,-,TRBJ2-3,CASSSTGTDTQYF,TGTGCCAGCAGTTCAACCGGCACAGATACGCAGTATTTT
16,TRBV6-5,TRBD2,few,TRBJ2-2,CASSYGLAGSTGELFF,TGTGCCAGCAGTTACGGACTAGCGGGGAGCACCGGGGAGCTGTTTTTT
17,TRBV29-1,TRBD2,-,TRBJ2-1,CSVEGLAGHASYNEQFF,TGCAGCGTTGAGGGACTAGCGGGACATGCCTCCTACAATGAGCAGTTCTTC
15,TRBV6-2/TRBV6-3,TRBD1,-,TRBJ2-1,CASSYGTGGSRYLFF,TGTGCCAGCAGTTATGGGACAGGGGGCTCGCGTTATCTCTTCTTC
15,TRBV9,-,-,TRBJ2-1,CASSVGGGGYNEQFF,TGTGCCAGCAGCGTAGGTGGGGGAGGATACAATGAGCAGTTCTTC
16,TRBV7-2,-,-,TRBJ2-3,CASSLALGKGRDTQYF,TGTGCCAGCAGCTTAGCGCTCGGAAAAGGGCGGGATACGCAGTATTTT
15,TRBV7-3,-,few,TRBJ2-5,CASSDRGSGGETQYF,TGTGCCAGCAGCGATCGGGGTAGCGGTGGGGAGACCCAGTACTTC
12,TRBV7-2,-,few,TRBJ1-5,CASSLPLQPQHF,TGTGCCAGCAGCTTACCACTTCAGCCCCAGCATTTT
14,TRBV27,-,many,TRBJ1-4,CASSWRGTNEKLFF,TGTGCCAGCAGTTGGAGGGGGACTAATGAAAAACTGTTTTTT
13,TRBV12-3/TRBV12-4,-,few,TRBJ1-5,CASSTGSYQPQHF,TGTGCCAGCAGTACGGGCTCCTATCAGCCCCAGCATTTT
18,TRBV28,-,-,TRBJ1-2,CASSITLPGSSKNYGYTF,TGTGCCAGCAGTATTACCCTACCCGGGAGCTCCAAAAACTATGGCTACACCTTC
15,TRBV7-2,TRBD2,few,TRBJ2-7,CASSFVSGGFYEQYF,TGTGCCAGCAGCTTCGTTAGCGGGGGTTTCTACGAGCAGTACTTC
14,TRBV5-5,TRBD2,few,TRBJ2-1,CASSPGTSGVGQFF,TGTGCCAGCAGCCCCGGGACTAGCGGGGTAGGGCAGTTCTTC
15,TRBV4-3,-,-,TRBJ2-5,CASSQDRLVGETQYF,TGCGCCAGCAGCCAAGATCGACTAGTCGGAGAGACCCAGTACTTC
14,TRBV12-3/TRBV12-4,TRBD2,-,TRBJ2-7,CASISGGSDYEQYF,TGTGCCAGCATCTCGGGGGGGTCAGACTACGAGCAGTACTTC
15,TRBV6-5,TRBD1,few,TRBJ1-2,CASSYTRQGGYGYTF,TGTGCCAGCAGTTACACGAGACAGGGTGGCTATGGCTACACCTTC
15,TRBV6-5,-,many,TRBJ1-1,CASSYRGGGGTEAFF,TGTGCCAGCAGTTACCGCGGGGGGGGTGGCACTGAAGCTTTCTTT
19,TRBV11-1,-,-,TRBJ2-6,CASSLGSGTEVSGANVLTF,TGTGCCAGCAGCTTAGGAAGTGGGACCGAGGTCTCTGGGGCCAACGTCCTGACTTTC
15,TRBV4-1,TRBD2,-,TRBJ2-7,CASSHFSGGADEQYF,TGCGCCAGCAGCCATTTTAGCGGGGGGGCCGACGAGCAGTACTTC
15,TRBV7-9,-,few,TRBJ1-1,CASSLVVGTNTEAFF,TGTGCCAGCAGCTTAGTGGTCGGGACGAACACTGAAGCTTTCTTT
15,TRBV4-2,-,many,TRBJ1-3,CASSQGKRAANTIYF,TGTGCCAGCAGCCAAGGAAAGAGGGCGGCAAACACCATATATTTT
15,TRBV7-2,-,few,TRBJ2-7,CASSPEASVLHEQYF,TGTGCCAGCAGCCCCGAGGCTTCGGTGTTGCACGAGCAGTACTTC
13,TRBV5-1,TRBD1,many,TRBJ2-5,CASSSQGGETQYF,TGCGCCAGCAGCTCACAGGGGGGAGAGACCCAGTACTTC
14,TRBV5-4,-,few,TRBJ2-1,CASSSMDYYNEQFF,TGTGCCAGCAGCTCTATGGACTACTACAATGAGCAGTTCTTC
18,TRBV6-5,TRBD2,many,TRBJ2-2,CASSYWSGGADGTGELFF,TGTGCCAGCAGTTATTGGAGCGGGGGGGCCGATGGCACCGGGGAGCTGTTTTTT
12,TRBV20-1,-,few,TRBJ1-2,CSAPDSHYGYTF,TGCAGTGCCCCGGACAGCCACTATGGCTACACCTTC
17,TRBV29-1,TRBD2,many,TRBJ2-1,CSVEGRFGGSSYNEQFF,TGCAGCGTTGAAGGCCGGTTCGGGGGGAGCTCCTACAATGAGCAGTTCTTC
11,TRBV12-3/TRBV12-4,-,-,TRBJ1-1,CASSKGVEAFF,TGTGCCAGCAGCAAAGGGGTTGAAGCTTTCTTT
16,TRBV15,TRBD2,-,TRBJ2-3,CATSRKLAGATDTQYF,TGTGCCACCAGCAGGAAACTAGCGGGGGCCACAGATACGCAGTATTTT
17,TRBV4-3,TRBD2,-,TRBJ2-2,CASSQVSLAVNTGELFF,TGCGCCAGCAGCCAAGTCTCTCTAGCGGTGAACACCGGGGAGCTGTTTTTT
16,TRBV7-9,TRBD1,-,TRBJ1-2,CASSLSLGQGDYGYTF,TGTGCCAGCAGCTTAAGTCTCGGACAGGGGGACTATGGCTACACCTTC
15,TRBV20-1,TRBD2,few,TRBJ2-5,CSAPTSGGTQETQYF,TGCAGTGCCCCGACTAGCGGGGGCACCCAAGAGACCCAGTACTTC
13,TRBV25-1,-,few,TRBJ2-3,CASKGGLTDTQYF,TGTGCCAGCAAAGGGGGTCTCACAGATACGCAGTATTTT
13,TRBV20-1,-,few,TRBJ1-2,CSASPSSNYGYTF,TGCAGTGCTAGCCCCTCTTCTAACTATGGCTACACCTTC
15,TRBV7-2,TRBD2,few,TRBJ2-7,CASSPGILAGYEQYF,TGTGCCAGCAGCCCAGGGATCCTAGCGGGGTACGAGCAGTACTTC
12,TRBV7-8,-,many,TRBJ2-3,CASSSAADTQYF,TGTGCCAGCAGCTCGGCAGCGGATACGCAGTATTTT